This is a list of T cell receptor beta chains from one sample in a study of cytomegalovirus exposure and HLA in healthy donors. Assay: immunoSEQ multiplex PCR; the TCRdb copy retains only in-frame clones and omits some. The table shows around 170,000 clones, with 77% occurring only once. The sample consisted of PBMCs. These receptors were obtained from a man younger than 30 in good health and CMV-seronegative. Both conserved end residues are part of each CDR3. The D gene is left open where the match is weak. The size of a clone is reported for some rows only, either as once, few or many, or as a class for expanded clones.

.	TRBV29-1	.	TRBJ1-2	CSVADSYRVYGYTF	TGCAGCGTCGCGGACAGCTACCGTGTCTATGGCTACACCTTC
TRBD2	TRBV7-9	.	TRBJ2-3	CASSPSGSSDTQYF	TGTGCCAGCAGCCCTAGCGGGAGTTCAGATACGCAGTATTTT
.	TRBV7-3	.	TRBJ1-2	CASSPGGEVNYGYTF	TGTGCCAGCAGCCCCGGCGGGGAGGTAAACTATGGCTACACCTTC
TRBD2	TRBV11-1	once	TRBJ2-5	CASRKGLAEHQETQYF	TGTGCCAGCAGGAAGGGACTAGCGGAACACCAAGAGACCCAGTACTTC
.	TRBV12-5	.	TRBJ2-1	CASAGEGRYEQFF	TGTGCTAGTGCAGGAGAGGGCAGGTATGAGCAGTTCTTC
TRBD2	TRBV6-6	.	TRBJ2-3	CASSLSGRRTDTQYF	TGTGCCAGCAGCCTAAGCGGGAGAAGAACAGATACGCAGTATTTT
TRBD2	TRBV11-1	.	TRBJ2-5	CASTEARVAGGRETQYF	TGTGCCAGCACCGAAGCGAGGGTAGCGGGGGGTCGGGAGACCCAGTACTTC
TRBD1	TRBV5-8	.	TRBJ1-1	CASSYWTGGYTEAFF	TGTGCCAGCAGCTACTGGACAGGGGGCTACACTGAAGCTTTCTTT
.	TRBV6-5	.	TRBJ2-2	CASSYLQGRIGELFF	TGTGCCAGCAGTTACCTGCAGGGTAGAATCGGGGAGCTGTTTTTT
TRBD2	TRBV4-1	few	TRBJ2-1	CASSQARLAGGPLSYNEQFF	TGCGCCAGCAGCCAAGCTCGGTTGGCGGGAGGGCCCCTTTCCTACAATGAGCAGTTCTTC
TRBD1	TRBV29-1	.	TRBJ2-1	CSVVGDREFLVF	TGCAGCGTTGTGGGGGACAGGGAATTCTTGGTCTTC
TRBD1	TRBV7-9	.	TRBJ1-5	CASSHQLGQGSLGNQPQHF	TGTGCCAGCAGCCACCAGTTGGGACAGGGGTCGCTGGGCAATCAGCCCCAGCATTTT
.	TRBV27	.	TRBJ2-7	CASSLPGGKQYF	TGTGCCAGCAGTCTCCCGGGGGGCAAGCAGTACTTC